The next 10 T cell receptor beta chains were all read from a single sample in a study of cytomegalovirus exposure and HLA in healthy donors. Method: immunoSEQ multiplex PCR; TCRdb's copy keeps in-frame clones and lacks some. The sample holds roughly 150,000 clones, roughly 92% seen once. Sequencing was done on a sample of PBMCs. Receptor source: a man aged 18 to 29 in good health and CMV-seronegative.

The CDR3 sequence: CSALGLAGPDTQYF. CDR3 DNA: TGCAGCGCACTGGGACTAGCGGGGCCAGATACGCAGTATTTT. The J gene is TRBJ2-3, the V gene TRBV29-1; 13 nucleotides agree with TRBD2. V trimming: 7 bases; J trimming: 4 bases; junction bases outside the gene matches: 5. CDR3 length: 14 amino acids. Germline CDR1 reads SQVTM; CDR2 reads ANQGSEA.

The chain links TRBV7-6 to TRBJ1-2; D not resolved. The germline V gene has CDR1 SGHVS and CDR2 FNYEAQ. The V end lost 5 bases, the J end lost 13 bases, and 20 bases lay between the germline ends. The CDR3 extends over 13 amino acids. The CDR3 DNA reads as TGTGCCAGCAGCCCCAGTAGGCAGGCCTCCTTCACCTTC. As protein: CASSPSRQASFTF.

This clone was found a few times. The chain is built from TRBV6-5 and TRBJ2-3, with TRBD2 as a possible D gene (6 bases). The CDR3 runs to 12 residues. Germline loops: CDR1 MNHEY, CDR2 SVGAGI. The V and J ends lost 2 bases and 6 bases respectively, with 6 bases between them. This chain's CDR3 is CASSYAGDTQYF. The CDR3 DNA reads as TGTGCCAGCAGTTACGCGGGGGATACGCAGTATTTT.

J is TRBJ1-3 and V is TRBV9; D is perhaps TRBD1 (5 bases). Germline values: CDR1 SGDLS, CDR2 YYNGEE. V was clipped by 2 bases and J by 0 bases, with 15 bases between them. This CDR3 region has 17 residues. Here the CDR3 DNA reads TGTGCCAGCAGCGTGAGGGACTCAGGTAGCTCTGGAAACACCATATATTTT. Protein product: CASSVRDSGSSGNTIYF.

The chain employs TRBV2 and TRBJ2-1; a possible D gene is TRBD1 (6 bases). Trimming pared 1 base from V and 10 bases from J, leaving 14 bases between. The CDR3 length is 14 residues. Germline lookup yields CDR1 SNHLY and CDR2 FYNNEI. CDR3 coding DNA: TGTGCCAGCAGTGAAGGGCAGGGGCTGAGGGAGCAGTTCTTC. This encodes CASSEGQGLREQFF.

The chain has TRBV5-6 and TRBJ1-1, with unresolved D. Between the trimmed V and J ends, which lost 3 bases and 0 bases, there was a span of 15 bases. The CDR3 has 16 residues. CDR1 and CDR2 (germline): SGHDT, YYEEEE. CDR3 sequence reads: CASSSWERQMNTEAFF. CDR3 nucleotide sequence: TGTGCCAGCAGCTCTTGGGAGCGCCAAATGAACACTGAAGCTTTCTTT.

CDR3 region: CASSYGTVTNNNEQFF. The CDR3 DNA reads TGTGCCAGTTCGTATGGGACAGTCACCAATAACAATGAGCAGTTCTTC. The chain carries TRBV19 and TRBJ2-1; 7 bases agree with TRBD1. V was clipped by 8 bases and J by 5 bases; unmatched bases: 15. The CDR3 runs to 16 residues. Germline-derived CDR1 and CDR2 are LNHDA and SQIVND (reference sequence).

The chain carries TRBV5-1 and TRBJ2-5, with 9 bases fitting TRBD2. In germline, CDR1 is SGHRS, CDR2 YFSETQ. V gave up 1 base and J gave up 2 bases; unmatched junction bases: 15. The CDR3 loop spans 19 amino acids. The CDR3, as DNA: TGCGCCAGCAGCTTGCGACTGTTGGGGGCTAGCGGGGATCAAGAGACCCAGTACTTC. Its protein is CASSLRLLGASGDQETQYF. The full variable domain, in which reference TRBV5-1 and TRBJ2-5 provide the parts outside the CDR3, is KAGVTQTPRYLIKTRGQQVTLSCSPISGHRSVSWYQQTPGQGLQFLFEYFSETQRNKGNFPGRFSGRQFSNSRSEMNVSTLELGDSALYLCASSLRLLGASGDQETQYFGPGTRLLVL.

This chain uses TRBV5-6 with TRBJ1-1; a possible D gene is TRBD1 (6 bases). CDR1 is SGHDT and CDR2 is YYEEEE in the germline V gene. Trimming pared 5 bases from V and 1 base from J, leaving 12 bases between. The CDR3 runs to 14 residues. CDR3 DNA: TGTGCCAGCAGGCAAACAGGGACGAACACTGAAGCTTTCTTT. As protein: CASRQTGTNTEAFF.

This sequence joins TRBV6-5 and TRBJ1-1; possibly TRBD1 for D (5 bases). Germline V lookup: CDR1 MNHEY, CDR2 SVGAGI. V was clipped by 0 bases and J by 6 bases, with 11 bases between them. This CDR3 has 14 residues. Written as DNA, the CDR3 is TGTGCCAGCAGTTACTCAAGGGGTTATGCTGAAGCTTTCTTT. This sequence encodes CASSYSRGYAEAFF.